The clone carrying this T cell receptor beta chain was seen more than once but under ten times. No antigen is known for it. The entry originates in a study of cytomegalovirus exposure and HLA in healthy donors. Overall study results and limits: Subsequent analysis showed first-cohort TCR clusters tending to co-occur in around 110 validation repertoires. Specific recognition of CMV antigens was confirmed in vitro for a few chains (all CMV-associated). According to the study, roughly 160 TCR beta chains were cytomegalovirus-associated. Reportedly, cytomegalovirus status was diagnosed with high sensitivity and specificity.

V was trimmed by 4 bases and J by 4 bases, leaving 12 bases between them. Germline lookup yields CDR1 SGHDT and CDR2 YYEEEE. There are 14 residues in the CDR3. Sequencing used immunoSEQ multiplex PCR; TCRdb keeps in-frame clones, though not all of them. The sample consists of some 66,000 clones, 97% of them appearing once. Sequences were obtained from PBMCs. The receptor was isolated from a woman between 18 and 29 years old in good health and CMV-seropositive. V usage is TRBV5-6 and J usage is TRBJ1-3; weak D call: TRBD1 (5 bases). This CDR3 reads CASSPGRDGNTIYF. The CDR3 region has the DNA TGTGCCAGCAGCCCGGGGAGGGACGGAAACACCATATATTTT. Combining the CDR3 with reference TRBV5-6 and TRBJ1-3 gives the whole variable domain DAGVTQSPTHLIKTRGQQVTLRCSPKSGHDTVSWYQQALGQGPQFIFQYYEEEERQRGNFPDRFSGHQFPNYSSELNVNALLLGDSALYLCASSPGRDGNTIYFGEGSWLTVV.